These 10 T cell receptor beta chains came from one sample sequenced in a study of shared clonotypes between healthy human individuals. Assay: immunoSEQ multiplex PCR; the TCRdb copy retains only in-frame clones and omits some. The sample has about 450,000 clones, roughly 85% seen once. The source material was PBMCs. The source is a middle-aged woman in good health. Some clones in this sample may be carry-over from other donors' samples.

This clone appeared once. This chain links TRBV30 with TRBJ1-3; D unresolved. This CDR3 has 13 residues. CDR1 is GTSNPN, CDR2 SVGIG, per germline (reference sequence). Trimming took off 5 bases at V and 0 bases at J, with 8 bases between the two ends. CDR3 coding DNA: TGTGCCTGGTACGGGATCTCTGGAAACACCATATATTTT. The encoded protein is CAWYGISGNTIYF.

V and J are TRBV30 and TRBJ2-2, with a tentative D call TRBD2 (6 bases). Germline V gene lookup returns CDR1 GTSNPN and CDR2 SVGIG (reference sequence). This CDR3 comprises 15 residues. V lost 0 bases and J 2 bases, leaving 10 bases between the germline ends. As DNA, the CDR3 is TGTGCCTGGAGTGTAGGGACTTTAAACACCGGGGAGCTGTTTTTT. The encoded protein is CAWSVGTLNTGELFF.

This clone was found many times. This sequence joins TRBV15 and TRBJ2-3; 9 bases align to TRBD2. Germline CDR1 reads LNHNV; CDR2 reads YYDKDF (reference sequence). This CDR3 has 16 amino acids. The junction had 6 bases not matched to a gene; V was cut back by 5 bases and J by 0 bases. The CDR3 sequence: CATSDRLAASTDTQYF. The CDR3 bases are TGTGCCACCAGCGATCGACTAGCGGCTAGCACAGATACGCAGTATTTT.

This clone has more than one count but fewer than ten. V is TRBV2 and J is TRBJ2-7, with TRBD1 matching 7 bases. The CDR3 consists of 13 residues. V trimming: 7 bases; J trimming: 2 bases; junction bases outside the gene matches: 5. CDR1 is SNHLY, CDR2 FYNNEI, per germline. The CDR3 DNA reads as TGTGCCAGCAAGGGACAGCCTACCTACGAGCAGTACTTC. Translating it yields CASKGQPTYEQYF.

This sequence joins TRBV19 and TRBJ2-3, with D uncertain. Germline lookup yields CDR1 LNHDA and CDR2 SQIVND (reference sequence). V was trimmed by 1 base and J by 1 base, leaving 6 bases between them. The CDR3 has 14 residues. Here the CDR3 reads CASSIGIRTDTQYF. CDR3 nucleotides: TGTGCCAGTAGTATAGGAATCCGCACAGATACGCAGTATTTT. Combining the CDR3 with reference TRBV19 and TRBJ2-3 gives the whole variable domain DGGITQSPKYLFRKEGQNVTLSCEQNLNHDAMYWYRQDPGQGLRLIYYSQIVNDFQKGDIAEGYSVSREKKESFPLTVTSAQKNPTAFYLCASSIGIRTDTQYFGPGTRLTVL.

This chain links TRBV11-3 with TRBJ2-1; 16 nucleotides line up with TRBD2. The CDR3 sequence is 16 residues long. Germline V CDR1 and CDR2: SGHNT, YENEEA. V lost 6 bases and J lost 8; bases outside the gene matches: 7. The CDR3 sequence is CASSPGTSGRADEQFF. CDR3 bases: TGTGCCAGCAGTCCCGGGACTAGCGGGAGGGCCGATGAGCAGTTCTTC.

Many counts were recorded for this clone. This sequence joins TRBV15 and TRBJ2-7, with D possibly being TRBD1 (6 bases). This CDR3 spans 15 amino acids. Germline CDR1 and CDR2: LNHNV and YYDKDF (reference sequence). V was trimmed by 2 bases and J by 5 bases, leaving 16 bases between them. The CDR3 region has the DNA TGTGCCACCAGCAGACTACTAGGTCCAGGGGACGAGCAGTACTTC. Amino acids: CATSRLLGPGDEQYF.

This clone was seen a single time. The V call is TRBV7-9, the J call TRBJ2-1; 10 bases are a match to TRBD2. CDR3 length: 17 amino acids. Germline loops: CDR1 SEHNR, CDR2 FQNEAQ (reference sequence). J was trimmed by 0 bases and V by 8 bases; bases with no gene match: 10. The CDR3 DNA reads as TGTGCCAGCGGCGGACTAGCGGTTGGGAGCTCCTACAATGAGCAGTTCTTC. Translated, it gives CASGGLAVGSSYNEQFF.

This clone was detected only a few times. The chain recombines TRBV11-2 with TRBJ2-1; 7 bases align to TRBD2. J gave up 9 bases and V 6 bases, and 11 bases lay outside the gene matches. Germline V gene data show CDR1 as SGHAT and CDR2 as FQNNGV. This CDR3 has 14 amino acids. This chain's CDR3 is CASSRGEAGIEQFF. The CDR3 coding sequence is TGTGCCAGCAGTCGTGGGGAAGCGGGAATTGAGCAGTTCTTC.

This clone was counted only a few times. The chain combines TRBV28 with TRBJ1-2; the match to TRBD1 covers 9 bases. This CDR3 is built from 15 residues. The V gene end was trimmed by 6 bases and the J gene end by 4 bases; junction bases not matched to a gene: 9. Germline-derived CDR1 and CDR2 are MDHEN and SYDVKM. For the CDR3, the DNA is TGTGCCAGCAGCCGGGCCCGGGACAGGGTCTATGGCTACACCTTC. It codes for CASSRARDRVYGYTF.